This passage covers 2 T cell receptor beta chains from one sample sequenced in a study of shared clonotypes between healthy human individuals. The repertoire was sequenced with immunoSEQ multiplex PCR; TCRdb's copy has only in-frame clones and lacks some. This table has some 1 million clones, more than 60% appearing once. Sequencing input: memory CD4+ T cells sorted from blood. Described subset: CD45RA-negative fraction. The source of these receptors is a young man in good health.

This clone was seen a few times. V and J are TRBV19 and TRBJ2-1, with TRBD2 matching 8 bases. The CDR3 totals 19 residues. CDR1 is LNHDA, CDR2 SQIVND, per germline (reference sequence). Trimming took 3 bases from V and 8 from J; bases not matched to a gene: 21. DNA for the CDR3: TGTGCCAGTAGTATCCTTTCTTTTAGACTAGCGCCTAGCACCCATGAGCAGTTCTTC. Protein: CASSILSFRLAPSTHEQFF.

V gene TRBV7-2 combines with J gene TRBJ2-5; no firm D call. The CDR3 covers 13 residues. V shed 4 bases and J shed 7 bases, with 13 bases lying between them. Germline CDR1 and CDR2: SGHTA and FQGNSA. CDR3 DNA: TGTGCCAGCAGCTCCGACGCTCTGGGGACCCAGTACTTC. Translation gives CASSSDALGTQYF.